The clone carrying this TCR beta chain was observed at least ten times. V lost 7 bases and J lost 2; bases outside the gene matches: 16. The CDR3 totals 18 residues. CDR1 is SQVTM and CDR2 is ANQGSEA in the germline V gene. The data are from a study of T-cell reconstitution after alpha-beta-depleted transplantation in children. TCRbeta library construction was performed incorporating unique molecular identifiers. TCRdb reanalysed the PCR reads using MiXCR and keeps one entry per CDR3 protein. The table has about 340,000 distinct CDR3 sequences, about an eighth seen once. The sequence derives from a human donor who donated a stem cell graft to a child with Fanconi anemia. Here the sequenced sample was PBMCs, taken from the stem cell graft. The chain is built from TRBV29-1 and TRBJ2-3; 12 bases line up with TRBD1. In nucleotides, the CDR3 is TGCAGCGGTGTCGGGACAGGGGGCTCGGCGGCACTCACAGATACGCAGTATTTT. Translating it yields CSGVGTGGSAALTDTQYF.